The clone carrying this T cell receptor beta chain has just a few counts. Its antigen remains unidentified. In germline, CDR1 is PRHDT, CDR2 FYEKMQ (reference sequence). This CDR3 is 13 amino acids long. The germline V and J ends were trimmed by 6 bases and 6 bases, with 12 bases remaining between them. Constant-segment primers were used for 5'RACE, and the resulting TCR alpha and TCR beta cDNA libraries carried sample barcodes and UMIs. TCRdb processed the 5' RACE reads anew with MiXCR; each CDR3 protein has one entry. The sample holds 85,000 to 130,000 distinct CDR3 sequences, roughly 11% seen once. The sample comes from a study of T-cell memory formation after mild COVID-19. Points from the study as a whole: Day 15 to 85 contractors were CD4/CD8 balanced; later expanders leaned CD4+.

The TCR was taken from a young man who had mild COVID-19 (a few samples of this study predate the infection). Cell type and time point are not known. The chain recombines TRBV13 with TRBJ1-5; D possibly corresponds to TRBD1 (6 bases). Sequenced: PBMCs or a T cell subset sorted from them (not recorded which). This CDR3 reads CASSSKGGQPQHF. The CDR3 bases are TGTGCCAGCAGTTCAAAGGGGGGTCAGCCCCAGCATTTT. Full variable domain (outside the CDR3, taken from reference TRBV13 and TRBJ1-5): AAGVIQSPRHLIKEKRETATLKCYPIPRHDTVYWYQQGPGQDPQFLISFYEKMQSDKGSIPDRFSAQQFSDYHSELNMSSLELGDSALYFCASSSKGGQPQHFGDGTRLSIL.